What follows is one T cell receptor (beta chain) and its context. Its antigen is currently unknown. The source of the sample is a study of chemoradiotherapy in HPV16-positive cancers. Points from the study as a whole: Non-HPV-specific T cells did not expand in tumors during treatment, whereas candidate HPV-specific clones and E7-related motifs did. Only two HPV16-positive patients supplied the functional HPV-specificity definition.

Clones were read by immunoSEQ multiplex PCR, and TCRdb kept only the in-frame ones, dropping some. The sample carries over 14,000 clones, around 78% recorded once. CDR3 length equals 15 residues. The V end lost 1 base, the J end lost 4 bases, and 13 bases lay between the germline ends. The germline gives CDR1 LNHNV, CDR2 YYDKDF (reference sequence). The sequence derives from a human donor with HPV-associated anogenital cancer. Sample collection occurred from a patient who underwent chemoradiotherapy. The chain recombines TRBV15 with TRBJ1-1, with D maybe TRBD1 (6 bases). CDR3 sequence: CATSRGRQGPTEAFF. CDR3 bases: TGTGCCACCAGCAGAGGACGGCAGGGGCCCACTGAAGCTTTCTTT.